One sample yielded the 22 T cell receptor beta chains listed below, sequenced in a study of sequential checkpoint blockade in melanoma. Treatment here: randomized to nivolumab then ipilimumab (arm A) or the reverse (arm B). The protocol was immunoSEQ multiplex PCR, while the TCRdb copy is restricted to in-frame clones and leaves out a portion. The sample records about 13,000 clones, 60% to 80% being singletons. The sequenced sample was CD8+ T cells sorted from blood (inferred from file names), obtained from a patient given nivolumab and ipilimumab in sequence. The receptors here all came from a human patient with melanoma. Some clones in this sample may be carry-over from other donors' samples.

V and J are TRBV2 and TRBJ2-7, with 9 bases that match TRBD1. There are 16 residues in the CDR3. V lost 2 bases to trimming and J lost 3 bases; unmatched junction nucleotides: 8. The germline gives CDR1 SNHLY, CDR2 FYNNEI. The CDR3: CASSEPDRGRFYEQYF. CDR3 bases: TGTGCCAGCAGTGAACCGGACAGGGGTCGCTTCTACGAGCAGTACTTC. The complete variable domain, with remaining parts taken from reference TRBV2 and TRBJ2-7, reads EPEVTQTPSHQVTQMGQEVILRCVPISNHLYFYWYRQILGQKVEFLVSFYNNEISEKSEIFDDQFSVERPDGSNFTLKIRSTKLEDSAMYFCASSEPDRGRFYEQYFGPGTRLTVT.

CDR3 loop: CASSWDRSLSYEQYF. In nucleotides, the CDR3 is TGTGCCAGCAGCTGGGACAGGAGTCTCTCCTACGAGCAGTACTTC. This chain uses TRBV5-5 with TRBJ2-7; 8 positions match TRBD1. The germline gives CDR1 SGHKS, CDR2 YYEKEE (reference sequence). CDR3 size: 15 residues. V was clipped by 3 bases and J by 0 bases; unmatched bases: 5.

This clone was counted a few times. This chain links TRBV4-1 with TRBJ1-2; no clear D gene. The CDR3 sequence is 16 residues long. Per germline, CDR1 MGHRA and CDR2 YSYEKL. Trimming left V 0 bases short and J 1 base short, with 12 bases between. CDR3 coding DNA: TGCGCCAGCAGCCAAGATTTGCGCTCCAATAACTATGGCTACACCTTC. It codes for CASSQDLRSNNYGYTF.

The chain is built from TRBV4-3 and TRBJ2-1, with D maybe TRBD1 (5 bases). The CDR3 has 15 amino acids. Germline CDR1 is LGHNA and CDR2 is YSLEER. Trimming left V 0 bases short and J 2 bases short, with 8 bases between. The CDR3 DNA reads TGCGCCAGCAGCCAAGACAGGACAACCTACAATGAGCAGTTCTTC. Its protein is CASSQDRTTYNEQFF.

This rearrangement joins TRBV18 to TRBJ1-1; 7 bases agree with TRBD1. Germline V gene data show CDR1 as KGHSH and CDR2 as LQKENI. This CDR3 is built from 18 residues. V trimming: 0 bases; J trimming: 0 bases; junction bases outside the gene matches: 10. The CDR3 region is CASSPPFRTGGLNTEAFF. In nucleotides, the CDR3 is TGTGCCAGCTCACCACCGTTTAGGACAGGTGGCTTGAACACTGAAGCTTTCTTT.

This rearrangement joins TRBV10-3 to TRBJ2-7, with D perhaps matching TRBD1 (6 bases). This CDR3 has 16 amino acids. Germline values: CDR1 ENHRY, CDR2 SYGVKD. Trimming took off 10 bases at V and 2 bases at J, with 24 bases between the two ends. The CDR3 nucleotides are TGTGCCACCGGCGGATCAGGGGACATACTCACCTACGAGCAGTACTTC. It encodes CATGGSGDILTYEQYF.

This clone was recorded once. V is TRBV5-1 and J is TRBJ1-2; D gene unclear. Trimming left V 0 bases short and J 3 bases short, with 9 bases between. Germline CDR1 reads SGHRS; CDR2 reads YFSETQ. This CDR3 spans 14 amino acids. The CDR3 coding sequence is TGCGCCAGCAGCTTGGAAACAGCACACTATGGCTACACCTTC. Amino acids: CASSLETAHYGYTF.

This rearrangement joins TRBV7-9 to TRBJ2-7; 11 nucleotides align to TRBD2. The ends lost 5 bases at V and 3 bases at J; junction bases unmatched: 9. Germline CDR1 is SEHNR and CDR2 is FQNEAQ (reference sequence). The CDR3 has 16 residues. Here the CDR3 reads CASSRFSGGAGYEQYF. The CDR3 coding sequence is TGTGCCAGCAGCCGTTTTAGCGGGGGGGCAGGCTACGAGCAGTACTTC.

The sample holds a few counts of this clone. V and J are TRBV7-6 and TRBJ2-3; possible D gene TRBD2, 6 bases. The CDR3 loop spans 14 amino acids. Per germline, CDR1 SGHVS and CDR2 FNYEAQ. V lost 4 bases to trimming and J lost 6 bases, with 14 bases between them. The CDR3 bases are TGTGCCAGCAGCTCCCGGGACTCCGCGGATACGCAGTATTTT. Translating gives CASSSRDSADTQYF.

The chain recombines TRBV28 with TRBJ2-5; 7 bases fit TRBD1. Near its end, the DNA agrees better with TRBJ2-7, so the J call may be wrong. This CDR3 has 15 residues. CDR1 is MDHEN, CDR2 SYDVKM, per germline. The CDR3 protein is CASSLLGGPNYEQYF. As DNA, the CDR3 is TGTGCCAGCAGTTTACTAGGGGGCCCCAACTACGAGCAGTACTTC.

The DNA for the CDR3 is TGTGCCAGCAGTCTCCGGGACAGGTCATACGAGCAGTACTTC. This gives the protein CASSLRDRSYEQYF. This chain connects TRBV27 to TRBJ2-5; TRBD1 agrees at 8 bases. The J call may be incorrect, as the DNA end agrees better with TRBJ2-7. Germline CDR1 is MNHEY and CDR2 is SMNVEV (reference sequence). CDR3 size: 14 residues.

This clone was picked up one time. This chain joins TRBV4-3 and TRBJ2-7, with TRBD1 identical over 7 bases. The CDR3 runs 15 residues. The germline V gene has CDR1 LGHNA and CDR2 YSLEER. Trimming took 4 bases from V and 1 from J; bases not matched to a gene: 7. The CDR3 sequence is CASSLRTGHSYEQYF. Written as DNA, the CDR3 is TGCGCCAGCAGCCTTCGGACAGGACATTCCTACGAGCAGTACTTC.

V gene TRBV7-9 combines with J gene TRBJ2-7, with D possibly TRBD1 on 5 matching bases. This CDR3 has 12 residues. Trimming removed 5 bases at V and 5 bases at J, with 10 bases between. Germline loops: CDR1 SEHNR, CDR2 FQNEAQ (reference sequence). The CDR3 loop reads CASSGRGNEQYF. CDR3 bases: TGTGCCAGCAGCGGAAGGGGAAACGAGCAGTACTTC.

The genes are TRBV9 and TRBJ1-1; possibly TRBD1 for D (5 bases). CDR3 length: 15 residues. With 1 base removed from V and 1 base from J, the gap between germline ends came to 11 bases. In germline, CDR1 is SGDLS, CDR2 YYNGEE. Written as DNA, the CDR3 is TGTGCCAGCAGCGTAAGTCCAGGGCCGAACACTGAAGCTTTCTTT. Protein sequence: CASSVSPGPNTEAFF.

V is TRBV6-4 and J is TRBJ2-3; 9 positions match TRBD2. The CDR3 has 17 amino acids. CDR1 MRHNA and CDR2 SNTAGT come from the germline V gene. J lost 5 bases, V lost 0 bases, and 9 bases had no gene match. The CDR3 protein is CASSDSLAGGPRDTQYF. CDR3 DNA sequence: TGTGCCAGCAGTGACTCCCTTGCGGGGGGGCCACGAGATACGCAGTATTTT.

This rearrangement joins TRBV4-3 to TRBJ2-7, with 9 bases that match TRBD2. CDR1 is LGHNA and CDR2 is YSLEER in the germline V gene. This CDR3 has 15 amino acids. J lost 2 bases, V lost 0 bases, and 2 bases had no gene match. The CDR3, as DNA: TGCGCCAGCAGCCAAGATAGCGGGGGACCCTACGAGCAGTACTTC. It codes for CASSQDSGGPYEQYF.

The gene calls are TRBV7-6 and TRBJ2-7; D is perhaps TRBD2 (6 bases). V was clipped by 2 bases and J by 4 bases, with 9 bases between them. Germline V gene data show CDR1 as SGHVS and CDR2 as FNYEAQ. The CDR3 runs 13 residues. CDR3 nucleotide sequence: TGTGCCAGCAGCTTAAGTAGCGGTTACGAGCAGTACTTC. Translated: CASSLSSGYEQYF. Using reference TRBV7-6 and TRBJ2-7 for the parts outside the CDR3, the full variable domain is GAGVSQSPRYKVTKRGQDVALRCDPISGHVSLYWYRQALGQGPEFLTYFNYEAQQDKSGLPNDRFSAERPEGSISTLTIQRTEQRDSAMYRCASSLSSGYEQYFGPGTRLTVT.

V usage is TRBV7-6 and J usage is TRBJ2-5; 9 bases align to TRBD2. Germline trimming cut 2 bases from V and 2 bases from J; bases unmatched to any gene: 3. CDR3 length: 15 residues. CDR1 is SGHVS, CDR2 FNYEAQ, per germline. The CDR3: CASSLRTSDQETQYF. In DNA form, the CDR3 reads TGTGCCAGCAGCTTAAGGACTAGCGATCAAGAGACCCAGTACTTC.

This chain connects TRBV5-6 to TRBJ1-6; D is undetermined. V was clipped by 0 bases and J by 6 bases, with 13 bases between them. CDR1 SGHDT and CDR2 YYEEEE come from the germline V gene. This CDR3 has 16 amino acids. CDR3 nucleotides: TGTGCCAGCAGCTTGGCAAAGGGAGGATTTAATTCACCCCTCCACTTT. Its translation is CASSLAKGGFNSPLHF.

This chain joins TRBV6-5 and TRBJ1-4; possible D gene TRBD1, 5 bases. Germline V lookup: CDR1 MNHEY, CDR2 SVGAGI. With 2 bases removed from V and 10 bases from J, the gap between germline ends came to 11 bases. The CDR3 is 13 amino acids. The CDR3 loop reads CASSYGVRGKLFF. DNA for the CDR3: TGTGCCAGCAGTTACGGGGTTAGGGGAAAACTGTTTTTT.

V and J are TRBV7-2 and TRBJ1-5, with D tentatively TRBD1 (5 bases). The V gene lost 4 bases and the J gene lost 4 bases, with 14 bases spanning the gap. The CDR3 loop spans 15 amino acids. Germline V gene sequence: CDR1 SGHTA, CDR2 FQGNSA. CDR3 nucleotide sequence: TGTGCCAGCAGCTGGACCGACAGTCCTAATCAGCCCCAGCATTTT. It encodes CASSWTDSPNQPQHF.

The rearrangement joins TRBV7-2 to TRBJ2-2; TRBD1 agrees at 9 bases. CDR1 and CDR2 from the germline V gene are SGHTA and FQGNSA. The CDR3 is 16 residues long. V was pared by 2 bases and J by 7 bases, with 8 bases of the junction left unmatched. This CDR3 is CASSLLGQGSYGELFF. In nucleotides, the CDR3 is TGTGCCAGCAGCTTACTGGGACAGGGTTCCTACGGGGAGCTGTTTTTT.